A single sample gave rise to the 30 T cell receptor beta chains below, sequenced in a study of cytomegalovirus exposure and HLA in healthy donors. The PCR contained 60 Vbeta and 13 Jbeta primers. The method was immunoSEQ multiplex PCR; TCRdb's version includes in-frame clones alone and lacks a portion of them. This table has more than 130,000 clones, approximately 80% appearing once. Input material: PBMCs. These receptors were collected from a male donor in good health and CMV-seronegative.

This clone was seen a few times. V usage is TRBV7-2 and J usage is TRBJ2-5; TRBD2 agrees at 9 bases. Losses at the gene ends were 3 bases for V and 4 bases for J; bases not matched to a gene: 6. CDR3 length: 15 residues. Germline values: CDR1 SGHTA, CDR2 FQGNSA. The CDR3 bases are TGTGCCAGCAGCTTCCAGCGGGGGGTAGGAGAGACCCAGTACTTC. Residues: CASSFQRGVGETQYF. Full variable domain (remainder filled in from reference TRBV7-2 and TRBJ2-5): GAGVSQSPSNKVTEKGKDVELRCDPISGHTALYWYRQSLGQGLEFLIYFQGNSAPDKSGLPSDRFSAERTGGSVSTLTIQRTQQEDSAVYLCASSFQRGVGETQYFGPGTRLLVL.

The chain joins TRBV19 to TRBJ2-3, with 12 nucleotides matching TRBD2. The CDR3 has 15 amino acids. Per the germline V gene, CDR1 is LNHDA and CDR2 is SQIVND (reference sequence). J was trimmed by 1 base and V by 7 bases; bases with no gene match: 3. Here the CDR3 DNA reads TGTGCCAGTATGAGACTAGCGGGGGGCACAGATACGCAGTATTTT. It is translated as CASMRLAGGTDTQYF.

The V gene is TRBV7-3, the J gene TRBJ2-3; possibly TRBD1 for D (6 bases). Germline CDR1 and CDR2: SGHTA and FQGTGA. V was shortened by 5 bases and J by 1 base, with 13 bases between the two germline ends. This CDR3 is 15 amino acids long. The DNA of the CDR3 is TGTGCCAGCAGCGTTACAGGGTTTCGCACAGATACGCAGTATTTT. Its protein is CASSVTGFRTDTQYF.

The chain couples TRBV27 to TRBJ2-1; D is perhaps TRBD1 (6 bases). Germline V gene lookup returns CDR1 MNHEY and CDR2 SMNVEV (reference sequence). V dropped 4 bases and J dropped 6 bases, with 7 bases sitting between them. This CDR3 comprises 12 residues. For the CDR3, the DNA is TGTGCCAGCAGTTCCAGGGGCAATGAGCAGTTCTTC. Residues: CASSSRGNEQFF.

The chain carries TRBV6-5 and TRBJ2-7; 7 bases match TRBD1. Germline assignment: CDR1 MNHEY and CDR2 SVGAGI. Unmatched junction bases numbered 3, after V lost 4 bases and J lost 6 bases. This CDR3 has 12 amino acids. CDR3 coding DNA: TGTGCCAGCAGTTTAGGGGGCTCCGAGCAGTACTTC. This codes for CASSLGGSEQYF.

V usage is TRBV28 and J usage is TRBJ1-6; a weak D match, TRBD1 (6 bases). Per germline, CDR1 MDHEN and CDR2 SYDVKM. The CDR3 is 14 residues long. V was cut by 8 bases and J by 10 bases, with 18 bases left in between. The CDR3 bases are TGTGCCAGCGGGAAGACAGGTAGTGGATCACCCCTCCACTTT. Encoded protein: CASGKTGSGSPLHF.

The sample holds a few counts of this clone. The V gene is TRBV30, the J gene TRBJ1-1; D is ambiguous. The CDR3 runs 12 residues. The germline V gene has CDR1 GTSNPN and CDR2 SVGIG (reference sequence). V was shortened by 0 bases and J by 11 bases, with 13 bases between the two germline ends. The CDR3 DNA follows: TGTGCCTGGAGTGTACTAGCGGCAGAGGCTTTCTTT. Translation: CAWSVLAAEAFF.

The chain couples TRBV19 to TRBJ1-2; 7 nucleotides align to TRBD1. This CDR3 is 16 amino acids long. The V gene's germline CDR1 is LNHDA and CDR2 SQIVND (reference sequence). V lost 5 bases, J lost 2 bases, and 11 bases stayed unmatched. In DNA form, the CDR3 reads TGTGCCAGTAGTTCGGAGGGGGCGCCTCGGAACTATGGCTACACCTTC. Translating it yields CASSSEGAPRNYGYTF.

V usage is TRBV30 and J usage is TRBJ2-1; D is possibly TRBD2 (7 bases). V lost 5 bases, J lost 3 bases, and 20 bases lay in between. The CDR3 loop spans 16 amino acids. CDR1 GTSNPN and CDR2 SVGIG come from the germline V gene (reference sequence). The DNA for the CDR3 is TGTGCCTGGGTAATGCTTACGGGGGGCCGCTACAATGAGCAGTTCTTC. Translation: CAWVMLTGGRYNEQFF.

The gene calls are TRBV7-6 and TRBJ1-6; D gene ambiguous. V gave up 5 bases and J gave up 7 bases, with 15 bases separating them. Per germline, CDR1 SGHVS and CDR2 FNYEAQ. This CDR3 is built from 15 residues. DNA of the CDR3: TGTGCCAGCAGCCTGACATCAACACTGAATTCACCCCTCCACTTT. Its protein is CASSLTSTLNSPLHF.

The chain uses TRBV7-2 and TRBJ1-2, with D hard to call. This CDR3 contains 16 residues. V was pared by 1 base and J by 4 bases, with 16 bases between. Per the germline V gene, CDR1 is SGHTA and CDR2 is FQGNSA. CDR3 in amino acids: CASSLDGGIPLYGYTF. CDR3 nucleotides: TGTGCCAGCAGCTTAGATGGAGGGATTCCACTCTATGGCTACACCTTC.

This chain's CDR3 is CASSPGVGGGEKLFF. In nucleotides, the CDR3 is TGTGCCAGCAGCCCTGGGGTAGGGGGCGGCGAAAAACTGTTTTTT. The V and J genes are TRBV11-2 and TRBJ1-4, with 7 nucleotides matching TRBD1. This CDR3 is built from 15 residues. V shed 5 bases, J shed 8 bases, and the junction held 11 bases outside the gene matches. Per germline, CDR1 SGHAT and CDR2 FQNNGV.

This chain uses TRBV4-3 with TRBJ1-1; D remains ambiguous. V was shortened by 0 bases and J by 6 bases, with 14 bases between the two germline ends. The V gene's germline CDR1 is LGHNA and CDR2 YSLEER. The CDR3 has 15 residues. The CDR3: CASSQELRETAEAFF. CDR3 bases: TGCGCCAGCAGCCAAGAATTAAGGGAGACGGCTGAAGCTTTCTTT.

This clone has only a few counts. This sequence joins TRBV4-3 and TRBJ2-7; the D gene is possibly TRBD2 (6 bases). CDR1 is LGHNA, CDR2 YSLEER, per germline. The CDR3 has 14 amino acids. V was clipped by 1 base and J by 9 bases, with 16 bases between them. CDR3 protein: CASSQGVGGDRQYF. The CDR3 coding sequence is TGCGCCAGCAGCCAAGGGGTCGGCGGGGACCGGCAGTACTTC.

The chain joins TRBV6-6 to TRBJ1-1; D perhaps matches TRBD1 (6 bases). The CDR3 has 16 amino acids. The V gene lost 2 bases and the J gene lost 9 bases, with 22 bases spanning the gap. Germline V gene lookup returns CDR1 MNHNY and CDR2 SVGAGI (reference sequence). The CDR3 DNA reads as TGTGCCAGCAGTTACACCGGTTCCGGGGACACTTTAAAAGCTTTCTTT. Amino acid sequence: CASSYTGSGDTLKAFF.

V usage is TRBV5-6 and J usage is TRBJ1-1; 8 nucleotides align to TRBD1. V shed 3 bases, J shed 5 bases, and the junction held 0 bases outside the gene matches. The CDR3 contains 12 residues. Germline V lookup: CDR1 SGHDT, CDR2 YYEEEE. The CDR3 sequence: CASSWTGTEAFF. In DNA, the CDR3 is TGTGCCAGCAGCTGGACAGGGACTGAAGCTTTCTTT.

This clone was counted between two and nine times. This chain connects TRBV19 to TRBJ1-5, with TRBD1 as a possible D gene (6 bases). The CDR3 is 14 residues long. The germline V gene has CDR1 LNHDA and CDR2 SQIVND (reference sequence). V was shortened by 6 bases and J by 5 bases, with 14 bases between the two germline ends. CDR3 region: CASSRGGLDQPQHF. The CDR3 DNA follows: TGTGCCAGTAGCCGGGGGGGGCTGGATCAGCCCCAGCATTTT.

The chain combines TRBV7-9 with TRBJ1-2; D is perhaps TRBD1 (5 bases). The CDR3 runs 14 residues. Germline CDR1 is SEHNR and CDR2 is FQNEAQ (reference sequence). With 3 bases removed from V and 8 bases from J, the gap between germline ends came to 16 bases. The CDR3 DNA follows: TGTGCCAGCAGCTTCGCTTACAGGTCGGAGGGCTACACCTTC. Amino acid sequence: CASSFAYRSEGYTF.

The chain is built from TRBV7-6 and TRBJ2-7, with D possibly TRBD1 on 6 matching bases. Germline V lookup: CDR1 SGHVS, CDR2 FNYEAQ. The V and J ends lost 2 bases and 5 bases respectively, with 19 bases between them. The CDR3 spans 16 residues. In nucleotides, the CDR3 is TGTGCCAGCAGCTTATCCTTAATACCGACAGGCCACGAGCAGTACTTC. It yields the protein CASSLSLIPTGHEQYF.

This chain uses TRBV7-2 with TRBJ2-1, with 8 bases that match TRBD1. J lost 9 bases, V lost 5 bases, and 6 bases had no gene match. The CDR3 extends over 13 amino acids. Germline V gene sequence: CDR1 SGHTA, CDR2 FQGNSA. The CDR3 DNA is TGTGCCAGCAGCGCCCGAGGGACAGGTGAGCAGTTCTTC. Translation gives CASSARGTGEQFF. Full variable domain (rest looked up from reference TRBV7-2 and TRBJ2-1): GAGVSQSPSNKVTEKGKDVELRCDPISGHTALYWYRQSLGQGLEFLIYFQGNSAPDKSGLPSDRFSAERTGGSVSTLTIQRTQQEDSAVYLCASSARGTGEQFFGPGTRLTVL.

The chain employs TRBV7-2 and TRBJ2-7, with D tentatively TRBD1 (6 bases). Trimming stripped 3 bases from V and 2 bases from J, with 14 bases between. Germline V gene sequence: CDR1 SGHTA, CDR2 FQGNSA. This CDR3 is 15 amino acids long. The CDR3: CASSLRGGLTYEQYF. Written as DNA, the CDR3 is TGTGCCAGCAGCTTGCGAGGGGGTCTTACCTACGAGCAGTACTTC.

The V call is TRBV28, the J call TRBJ2-7, with TRBD2 matching 9 bases. Germline assignment: CDR1 MDHEN and CDR2 SYDVKM. The CDR3 length is 14 residues. Trimming at V came to 8 bases and at J to 3 bases, leaving 8 bases not matched to a gene. CDR3 DNA: TGTGCCAGCTTCGGCAGCGGGGGGATCTACGAGCAGTACTTC. Protein: CASFGSGGIYEQYF.

The chain couples TRBV2 to TRBJ2-7; D remains ambiguous. The V end was cut by 11 bases, the J end by 3 bases, with 20 bases between. This CDR3 is 14 amino acids long. In germline, CDR1 is SNHLY, CDR2 FYNNEI. For the CDR3, the DNA is TGTGCCTCTCTAAAGAGGAGCAGCGACTACGAGCAGTACTTC. The encoded protein is CASLKRSSDYEQYF.

J is TRBJ2-1 and V is TRBV10-1, with 7 bases lining up with TRBD2. Germline V gene lookup returns CDR1 WNHNN and CDR2 SYGVQD (reference sequence). The CDR3 has 14 amino acids. V shed 4 bases, J shed 5 bases, and the junction held 5 bases outside the gene matches. Here the CDR3 reads CASSVASGDNEQFF. In nucleotides, the CDR3 is TGCGCCAGCAGTGTGGCTAGCGGAGACAATGAGCAGTTCTTC.

The chain has TRBV6-5 and TRBJ1-2; D might be TRBD1 (6 bases). The CDR3 contains 14 residues. The germline V gene encodes CDR1 MNHEY and CDR2 SVGAGI. V was pared by 6 bases and J by 4 bases, with 15 bases between. The CDR3 DNA follows: TGTGCCAGCAGAAAGGGGGTCGGTGCCTATGGCTACACCTTC. Its protein is CASRKGVGAYGYTF.

The chain joins TRBV11-2 to TRBJ2-7; D is undetermined. The CDR3 is 11 amino acids. Germline CDR1 SGHAT, CDR2 FQNNGV. The germline V and J ends were trimmed by 5 bases and 3 bases, with 5 bases remaining between them. CDR3 protein: CASSLIYEQYF. CDR3 in DNA: TGTGCCAGCAGCCTAATCTACGAGCAGTACTTC.

V and J are TRBV7-2 and TRBJ1-6; no definite D call. Trimming took off 1 base at V and 9 bases at J, with 16 bases between the two ends. Germline CDR1 is SGHTA and CDR2 is FQGNSA. This CDR3 contains 16 residues. CDR3 sequence: CASSLVGGVVRSPLHF. The CDR3 bases are TGTGCCAGCAGCTTAGTAGGCGGGGTCGTACGTTCACCCCTCCACTTT.

V is TRBV5-6 and J is TRBJ2-5; the match to TRBD1 covers 8 bases. The V segment lost 3 bases and the J segment 4 bases; nucleotides outside the gene matches: 2. This CDR3 spans 13 amino acids. CDR1 is SGHDT, CDR2 YYEEEE, per germline. The CDR3, as DNA: TGTGCCAGCAGCTCGGACAGGGCAGAGACCCAGTACTTC. This gives the protein CASSSDRAETQYF.

The sample holds one count of this clone. A junction boundary mismatches the germline segment, possibly from a read error. The gene calls are TRBV7-7 and TRBJ2-1; D is undetermined. CDR1 is SSHAT and CDR2 is FNYEAQ in the germline V gene (reference sequence). There are 15 residues in the CDR3. CDR3 sequence (DNA): TGTGCTAGCAGTGCGCAGAGGAGCTCCTACAATGAGCAGTTCTTC. Amino acids: CASSAQRSSYNEQFF.

This clone has a handful of counts. The CDR3 reads CASSQELRDRGLGYTF. CDR3 bases: TGTGCCAGCAGCCAAGAGCTTCGGGACAGGGGGCTCGGCTACACCTTC. This chain joins TRBV4-2 and TRBJ1-2, with TRBD1 identical over 12 bases. This CDR3 is built from 16 residues. Germline loops: CDR1 LGHNA, CDR2 YNFKEQ. Trimming cost V 0 bases and J 8 bases; bases outside gene matches: 7.